The rows below give T cell receptor beta chains drawn from one sample of a study of identical twins. TCRdb ran MiXCR on the 5' RACE reads and lists one entry per CDR3 protein. The table has about 890,000 distinct CDR3 sequences, 9% to 15% seen once. These data were also filed under a second study, of yellow fever vaccine responses in identical twins.

Material for sequencing was PBMCs. These receptor sequences come from a woman between 18 and 29 years old in good health. The CDR3 runs from the conserved cysteine through the conserved F or W. The D gene is left open where the match is weak. Clone sizes are given selectively: once, few, many, or a class where the clone is expanded.

TRBV5-1,few,TRBJ2-5,.,TGCGCCAGCAGCTCCGAGTGGGAGACCCAGTACTTC,CASSSEWETQYF
TRBV2,.,TRBJ2-7,TRBD2,TGTGCCAGCAGTGAGCGGGAGGGCCGCGAGCAGTACTTC,CASSEREGREQYF
TRBV2,many,TRBJ2-7,.,TGTGCCAGCAGGGACCTGGCAGCCTCGGCCGAGCAGTACTTC,CASRDLAASAEQYF
TRBV18,many,TRBJ2-4,.,TGTGCCAGCTCACCACCGGGTCAAAACATTCAGTACTTC,CASSPPGQNIQYF
TRBV20-1,.,TRBJ2-2,TRBD2,TGCAGTGCTAGAGCCTTGGGACTAGCGGGGGCTAACACCGGGGAGCTGTTTTTT,CSARALGLAGANTGELFF
TRBV7-9,.,TRBJ2-1,.,TGTGCCAGCAGCATTCCTTCTAGGGGGGCTGAGCAGTTCTTC,CASSIPSRGAEQFF
TRBV7-9,.,TRBJ2-5,TRBD2,TGTGCCAGCAGCTTCCCCGGGACTAGCGGCCAAGAGACCCAGTACTTC,CASSFPGTSGQETQYF
TRBV10-3,few,TRBJ2-7,.,TGTGCCATCAGGGCCACTTCCCAGGGGTACGAGCAGTACTTC,CAIRATSQGYEQYF
TRBV15,few,TRBJ2-1,.,TGTGCCACCAGAGTCGGTAGCTCCTACAATGAGCAGTTCTTC,CATRVGSSYNEQFF
TRBV24-1,.,TRBJ2-5,TRBD1,TGTGCCACCAGTGATTTTCAAGCGGGACAGGGAGGGGAGACCCAGTACTTC,CATSDFQAGQGGETQYF
TRBV12-5,.,TRBJ2-5,.,TGTGCTAGTGGCCTGGGGGGAGAGACCCAGTACTTC,CASGLGGETQYF
TRBV12-3/TRBV12-4,many,TRBJ2-4,TRBD2,TGTGCCAGCAGTTTGATGGCGGGAGGGCTAATGAAAAACATTCAGTACTTC,CASSLMAGGLMKNIQYF
TRBV6-5,few,TRBJ2-3,TRBD2,TGTGCCAGCAGTTACTCGTTTCCTAGCGGGGGGGACACAGATACGCAGTATTTT,CASSYSFPSGGDTDTQYF
TRBV9,.,TRBJ2-7,.,TGTGCCAGCAGCCCGATAGGCCGCAACGAGCAGTACTTC,CASSPIGRNEQYF
TRBV7-8,.,TRBJ2-3,.,TGTGCCAGCAGCCCCGACTGGTTACCGATCCCCTGGTGGTCAGATACGCAGTATTTT,CASSPDWLPIPWWSDTQYF
TRBV6-1,few,TRBJ2-5,.,TGTGCCAGCAGTGAACCGGGAGAGGTGAGGGAGACCCAGTACTTC,CASSEPGEVRETQYF
TRBV7-9,few,TRBJ2-1,TRBD2,TGTGCCAGCAGCTTAGATCTAGCGGGGGACAATGAGCAGTTCTTC,CASSLDLAGDNEQFF
TRBV7-8,.,TRBJ2-1,TRBD2,TGTGCCAGCAGCTTAGTGGGGGGGGGAAACTTGATGGTTTTCAATGAGCAGTTCTTC,CASSLVGGGNLMVFNEQFF
TRBV4-1,.,TRBJ2-1,.,TGCGCCAGCAGGGGGGTAGGTTATGAGCAGTTCTTC,CASRGVGYEQFF
TRBV12-3/TRBV12-4,.,TRBJ2-1,TRBD2,TGTGCCAGCAGCCGGACTAGCGGTAGTGAGCAGTTCTTC,CASSRTSGSEQFF
TRBV7-2,.,TRBJ1-1,.,TGTGCCAGCAGCCCACTTCCTAAGGGCCCGGGGACTGAAGCTTTCTTT,CASSPLPKGPGTEAFF
TRBV11-2,.,TRBJ1-1,.,TGTGCCAGCAGACCCTACTTGAGGGGCACTGAAGCTTTCTTT,CASRPYLRGTEAFF
TRBV20-1,few,TRBJ1-4,.,TGCAGTGCCAGGCCCCTGAATGAAAAACTGTTTTTT,CSARPLNEKLFF
TRBV20-1,.,TRBJ1-6,TRBD1,TGCAGTGCCCGTCAGGGGGAGAATTCACCCCTCCACTTT,CSARQGENSPLHF
TRBV6-2/TRBV6-3,few,TRBJ2-7,.,TGTGCCAGCAGTTCACCGGGACTCCTCTACGAGCAGTACTTC,CASSSPGLLYEQYF
TRBV7-9,many,TRBJ1-3,.,TGTGCCAGCAGCCCGCTTCAGGGCGCTGGAAACACCATATATTTT,CASSPLQGAGNTIYF
TRBV7-9,.,TRBJ2-7,.,TGTGCCAGCAGCTTGTTGGGGGTCCACATAGAGCAGTACTTC,CASSLLGVHIEQYF
TRBV18,many,TRBJ2-1,.,TGTGCCAGCTCATTGGGACTCTCACTCAATGAGCAGTTCTTC,CASSLGLSLNEQFF
TRBV4-1,many,TRBJ2-1,.,TGCGCCAGCAGCCAAGATTCGCCTCTTTGGAATGAGCAGTTCTTC,CASSQDSPLWNEQFF
TRBV5-5,.,TRBJ2-2,.,TGTGCCAGCAGGCCAGGCTACTACGGGGAGCTGTTTTTT,CASRPGYYGELFF
TRBV12-5,.,TRBJ2-3,TRBD2,TGTGCTAGTGGTTCCTCTAGCGGGAGTTTGTCCACAGATACGCAGTATTTT,CASGSSSGSLSTDTQYF
TRBV3-1,.,TRBJ2-3,TRBD2,TGTGCCAGCTCCCCCCGAGGACTAGCGGGGGGCGCAGATACGCAGTATTTT,CASSPRGLAGGADTQYF